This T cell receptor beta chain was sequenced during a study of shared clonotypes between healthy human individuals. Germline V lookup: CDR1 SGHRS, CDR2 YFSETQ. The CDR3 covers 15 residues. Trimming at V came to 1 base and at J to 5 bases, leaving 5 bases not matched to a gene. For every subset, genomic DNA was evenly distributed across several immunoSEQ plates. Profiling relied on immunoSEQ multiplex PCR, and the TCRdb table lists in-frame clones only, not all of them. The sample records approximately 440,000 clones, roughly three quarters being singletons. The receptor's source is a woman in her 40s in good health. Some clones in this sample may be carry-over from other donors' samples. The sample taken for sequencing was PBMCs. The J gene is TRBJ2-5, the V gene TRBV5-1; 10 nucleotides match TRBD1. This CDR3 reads CASSLRDRGQETQYF. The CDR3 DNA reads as TGCGCCAGCAGCTTGCGAGACAGGGGGCAGGAGACCCAGTACTTC.